This T cell receptor beta chain was recorded in a study of cytomegalovirus exposure and HLA in healthy donors. Study-wide context: HLA-typed donors were the source of about 85 million unique TCRs, which an early data release held. Study conclusions and caveats: Previously analyzed data showed that most TCR beta V segments were productive at a frequency of about 90% or about 30%.

Vbeta (60) and Jbeta (13) primers were used in the PCR. Only in-frame clones appear in the TCRdb table, and some are missing; sequencing was by immunoSEQ multiplex PCR. The data contain around 110,000 clones, about 74% of them singletons. V lost 2 bases and J 8 bases, leaving 12 bases between the germline ends. The CDR3 is made up of 13 amino acids. Germline CDR1 is LGHNA and CDR2 is YSLEER. This clone was detected a few times. Its antigen is not known. The specimen sequenced was PBMCs. The chain employs TRBV4-3 and TRBJ1-2; D remains ambiguous. The receptor comes from a woman aged 40 to 49 in good health and CMV-seropositive. CDR3 in amino acids: CASSQRGAEGYTF. The CDR3 DNA reads as TGCGCCAGCAGCCAAAGAGGTGCGGAGGGCTACACCTTC.